This T cell receptor beta chain was identified in a study of T cells in Graves' hyperthyroidism and ophthalmopathy. A remark on this clonotype: As yet, its antigen is unknown.

Using RNA transcripts as the source, TCR beta CDR3 regions were amplified. The primer set for the first-round RT-PCR of the TCR CDR3 was HTBI. One entry per CDR3 protein, called by TCRdb with MiXCR from the multiplex PCR reads. The sample carries about 700,000 distinct CDR3 sequences, roughly 45% recorded once. Points from the study as a whole: A 13 V-J signature model discriminated ophthalmopathy versus stable hyperthyroidism. The model anticipated ophthalmopathy a median approximately 6.5 months pre-onset. Most clonotypes that expanded in the thyroid above 0.001 also showed up in blood.

Based on clinical symptoms, serum thyroxine and TRAb, thyroid ultrasound and orbital computed tomography, diagnoses were reached. The CDR3 is 17 residues long. Germline V gene sequence: CDR1 LNHNV, CDR2 YYDKDF (reference sequence). Trimming cost V 1 base and J 0 bases, with 10 bases left between them. The sequence was obtained from an adult man with Graves' disease, either hyperthyroidism or ophthalmopathy (not recorded which). Input material: peripheral blood or thyroid tissue (not recorded which). The chain has TRBV15 and TRBJ1-6, with D unclear. CDR3 in DNA: TGTGCCACCAGCAGAGGACCCGAAGACTCCTATAATTCACCCCTCCACTTT. This sequence encodes CATSRGPEDSYNSPLHF.